One sample yielded the 30 T cell receptor beta chains listed below, sequenced in a study of blood T cell repertoires in COVID-19. Produced via immunoSEQ multiplex PCR; TCRdb's table is partial and in-frame only. Of around 280,000 clones in the sample, around 88% were seen once. The sample taken for sequencing was peripheral blood. Receptors originate from a woman aged 25 to 45 who had recovered from COVID-19.

The table lists this clone with a few counts. The rearrangement links TRBV5-4 to TRBJ2-1; 9 nucleotides match TRBD1. J gave up 9 bases and V 3 bases, and 1 base lay outside the gene matches. Germline V CDR1 and CDR2: SGHNT, YYREEE (reference sequence). This CDR3 has 12 amino acids. The CDR3 loop reads CASSWTGVEQFF. CDR3 in DNA: TGTGCCAGCAGCTGGACAGGGGTTGAGCAGTTCTTC.

The chain joins TRBV29-1 to TRBJ2-3; 12 nucleotides line up with TRBD2. The germline gives CDR1 SQVTM, CDR2 ANQGSEA. J lost 2 bases, V lost 7 bases, and 4 bases had no gene match. The CDR3 runs to 14 residues. In DNA, the CDR3 is TGCAGCGGAGGACTAGCGGGGCACACAGATACGCAGTATTTT. It translates to CSGGLAGHTDTQYF.

V usage is TRBV30 and J usage is TRBJ1-6; D remains ambiguous. The germline V gene encodes CDR1 GTSNPN and CDR2 SVGIG (reference sequence). V was shortened by 4 bases and J by 7 bases, with 20 bases between the two germline ends. This CDR3 is built from 16 residues. CDR3 coding DNA: TGTGCCTGGACCCTCCTAGCCCCGGGTGAGAATTCACCCCTCCACTTT. Translated: CAWTLLAPGENSPLHF.

This chain connects TRBV4-1 to TRBJ2-2, with D uncertain. The V gene lost 4 bases and the J gene lost 6 bases, with 3 bases spanning the gap. There are 11 residues in the CDR3. Germline V gene lookup returns CDR1 MGHRA and CDR2 YSYEKL. The CDR3 sequence: CASSLAGELFF. CDR3 in DNA: TGCGCCAGCAGCCTCGCCGGGGAGCTGTTTTTT.

This clone was seen only once. The chain carries TRBV29-1 and TRBJ2-3; D ambiguous. This CDR3 is 12 amino acids long. Trimming pared 3 bases from V and 1 base from J, leaving 5 bases between. Per germline, CDR1 SQVTM and CDR2 ANQGSEA. The CDR3 sequence is CSVERGTDTQYF. In DNA, the CDR3 is TGCAGCGTTGAGAGAGGCACAGATACGCAGTATTTT.

The V call is TRBV7-9, the J call TRBJ1-2, with D unresolved. V lost 1 base and J lost 6, with 21 bases in between. CDR1 is SEHNR and CDR2 is FQNEAQ in the germline V gene (reference sequence). The CDR3 runs to 17 residues. The CDR3 nucleotides are TGTGCCAGCAGCTTAGGCGGCAGTCCGGGATACAGCGATGGCTACACCTTC. Its translation: CASSLGGSPGYSDGYTF.

The gene calls are TRBV12-3 or TRBV12-4 and TRBJ1-2; D is unclear. The germline V and J ends were trimmed by 3 bases and 7 bases, with 6 bases remaining between them. The CDR3 is 11 amino acids. The DNA for the CDR3 is TGTGCCAGCAGTTTGGGCCCTGGCTACACCTTC. Protein sequence: CASSLGPGYTF.

The chain combines TRBV10-3 with TRBJ2-1; 9 bases line up with TRBD2. The junction had 10 bases not matched to a gene; V was cut back by 2 bases and J by 8 bases. From germline, CDR1 is ENHRY and CDR2 SYGVKD. This CDR3 spans 16 amino acids. CDR3 nucleotide sequence: TGTGCCATCAGTGAGCAAGGAGCGGGAGGTATCGATGAGCAGTTCTTC. Encoded protein: CAISEQGAGGIDEQFF.

The V and J genes are TRBV27 and TRBJ2-1; TRBD1 is a possible D gene (6 bases). V lost 4 bases and J 4 bases, leaving 14 bases between the germline ends. Germline V gene sequence: CDR1 MNHEY, CDR2 SMNVEV (reference sequence). This CDR3 has 15 amino acids. CDR3 amino acids: CASSSDRFRYNEQFF. CDR3 sequence (DNA): TGTGCCAGCAGTTCAGACAGGTTTAGGTACAATGAGCAGTTCTTC.

This CDR3 reads CASSLDLLSGDEKLFF. The CDR3 DNA reads as TGTGCCAGCAGCTTAGACCTTCTTTCAGGGGACGAAAAACTGTTTTTT. The chain combines TRBV7-2 with TRBJ1-4; perhaps TRBD1 as D (6 bases). This CDR3 has 16 amino acids. The germline CDR1 and CDR2 sequences are SGHTA and FQGNSA. Trimming pared 1 base from V and 8 bases from J, leaving 17 bases between.

Worth noting for this clone: Other DNA sequences within the sample encode an identical CDR3. The chain recombines TRBV5-1 with TRBJ2-7, with 7 nucleotides matching TRBD2. V dropped 0 bases and J dropped 3; count of bases not matched to a gene: 3. From germline, CDR1 is SGHRS and CDR2 YFSETQ. The CDR3 is 14 amino acids. Here the CDR3 reads CASSLAPGGYEQYF. The CDR3 bases are TGCGCCAGCAGCTTGGCTCCGGGAGGCTACGAGCAGTACTTC.

The V and J genes are TRBV2 and TRBJ2-7; the match to TRBD2 covers 8 bases. From germline, CDR1 is SNHLY and CDR2 FYNNEI. The CDR3 runs 14 residues. V was clipped by 7 bases and J by 2 bases; unmatched bases: 7. The CDR3 loop reads CASTGLAVPYEQYF. DNA of the CDR3: TGTGCCAGCACCGGACTAGCAGTTCCCTACGAGCAGTACTTC.

J is TRBJ2-7 and V is TRBV19; 11 bases line up with TRBD2. Trimming at V came to 5 bases and at J to 4 bases, leaving 10 bases not matched to a gene. CDR1 is LNHDA and CDR2 is SQIVND in the germline V gene (reference sequence). The CDR3 is 16 amino acids. This chain's CDR3 is CASSALAGGRGYEQYF. Written as DNA, the CDR3 is TGTGCCAGTAGTGCCCTAGCGGGAGGTAGGGGTTACGAGCAGTACTTC. The whole variable domain, remainder taken from reference TRBV19 and TRBJ2-7, is DGGITQSPKYLFRKEGQNVTLSCEQNLNHDAMYWYRQDPGQGLRLIYYSQIVNDFQKGDIAEGYSVSREKKESFPLTVTSAQKNPTAFYLCASSALAGGRGYEQYFGPGTRLTVT.

The chain links TRBV5-1 to TRBJ2-3; the D gene is possibly TRBD2 (6 bases). CDR3 length: 16 amino acids. In germline, CDR1 is SGHRS, CDR2 YFSETQ. The germline V and J ends were trimmed by 4 bases and 0 bases, with 15 bases remaining between them. As DNA, the CDR3 is TGCGCCAGCAGCCTGGGTCGGGGGTATAGCACAGATACGCAGTATTTT. Amino acid sequence: CASSLGRGYSTDTQYF.

The chain combines TRBV4-2 with TRBJ2-3, with a tentative D call TRBD2 (5 bases). V lost 4 bases to trimming and J lost 1 base, with 12 bases between them. Germline-derived CDR1 and CDR2 are LGHNA and YNFKEQ. The CDR3 runs 15 residues. The CDR3 sequence is CASSLEDGGTDTQYF. CDR3 bases: TGTGCCAGCAGCCTCGAAGACGGGGGCACAGATACGCAGTATTTT.

The rearrangement joins TRBV4-3 to TRBJ2-1; tentative D call: TRBD2 (6 bases). Trimming removed 4 bases at V and 7 bases at J, with 11 bases between. CDR3 length: 13 amino acids. CDR1 is LGHNA, CDR2 YSLEER, per germline. The DNA of the CDR3 is TGCGCCAGCAGCCGGGGGGAGGCTAATGAGCAGTTCTTC. Translation gives CASSRGEANEQFF.

V gene TRBV7-9 combines with J gene TRBJ2-1; TRBD2 aligns across 10 bases. The V and J ends lost 3 bases and 5 bases, in that order; junction bases with no gene match: 4. Germline lookup yields CDR1 SEHNR and CDR2 FQNEAQ (reference sequence). CDR3 size: 15 residues. The CDR3 loop is CASSFRTSGNNEQFF. DNA of the CDR3: TGTGCCAGCAGCTTCCGGACTAGCGGAAACAATGAGCAGTTCTTC.

The chain links TRBV30 to TRBJ2-1; the D is unclear. The V gene's germline CDR1 is GTSNPN and CDR2 SVGIG (reference sequence). V was clipped by 3 bases and J by 6 bases, with 12 bases between them. CDR3 length: 13 residues. The DNA of the CDR3 is TGTGCCTGGAGCCTAACTGAGTTCAATGAGCAGTTCTTC. Amino acid sequence: CAWSLTEFNEQFF.

This chain uses TRBV6-6 with TRBJ2-7; weak D call: TRBD2 (5 bases). Germline CDR1 MNHNY, CDR2 SVGAGI (reference sequence). V was shortened by 5 bases and J by 9 bases, with 11 bases between the two germline ends. The CDR3 extends over 11 amino acids. The CDR3 spells CASSPRTGQYF. CDR3 sequence (DNA): TGTGCCAGCAGTCCGCGGACTGGGCAGTACTTC.

The chain carries TRBV20-1 and TRBJ2-7, with a weak D call TRBD1 (6 bases). CDR1 is DFQATT, CDR2 SNEGSKA, per germline (reference sequence). The V end was cut by 6 bases, the J end by 6 bases, with 12 bases between. This CDR3 spans 11 amino acids. DNA for the CDR3: TGCAGTGCACAACAGGGTGCCGAGCAGTACTTC. Translating it yields CSAQQGAEQYF.

V gene TRBV5-8 combines with J gene TRBJ1-2; the D is unclear. The CDR3 runs to 16 residues. V lost 0 bases and J lost 0, with 12 bases in between. The germline CDR1 and CDR2 sequences are SGHTS and YDEGEE. CDR3 in DNA: TGTGCCAGCAGCTTGGGGCCCCCGGGAGCTAACTATGGCTACACCTTC. It translates to CASSLGPPGANYGYTF. The complete variable domain, with remaining parts taken from reference TRBV5-8 and TRBJ1-2, reads EAGVTQSPTHLIKTRGQQATLRCSPISGHTSVYWYQQALGLGLQFLLWYDEGEERNRGNFPPRFSGRQFPNYSSELNVNALELEDSALYLCASSLGPPGANYGYTFGSGTRLTVV.

The genes are TRBV27 and TRBJ1-6; unclear D gene. V lost 5 bases and J 16 bases, leaving 21 bases between the germline ends. The CDR3 contains 14 residues. From germline, CDR1 is MNHEY and CDR2 SMNVEV (reference sequence). CDR3 DNA: TGTGCCAGCAGTGAATACGGGGATCGAGAAGCACTCCACTTT. Translating gives CASSEYGDREALHF.

A single count supports this clone. This chain joins TRBV28 and TRBJ2-6, with D possibly matching TRBD1 (5 bases). Germline V gene data show CDR1 as MDHEN and CDR2 as SYDVKM. The CDR3 sequence is 19 residues long. Deletions cut 5 bases from V and 3 bases from J, with 23 bases between. CDR3 loop: CASSARQFRPSNGANVLTF. As DNA, the CDR3 is TGTGCCAGCAGTGCTCGACAGTTCCGCCCCTCCAATGGGGCCAACGTCCTGACTTTC.

The chain uses TRBV10-3 and TRBJ2-7, with a weak D call TRBD2 (7 bases). CDR1 is ENHRY, CDR2 SYGVKD, per germline. CDR3 size: 16 residues. The V end lost 6 bases, the J end lost 0 bases, and 18 bases lay between the germline ends. CDR3 nucleotides: TGTGCCATCAGGAGTTCCGGGGGGCTTAGCTCCTACGAGCAGTACTTC. Translation: CAIRSSGGLSSYEQYF.

This clone was counted a single time. The chain is built from TRBV19 and TRBJ2-1, with D maybe TRBD2 (5 bases). Germline loops: CDR1 LNHDA, CDR2 SQIVND (reference sequence). The CDR3 is 19 amino acids. Trimming left V 1 base short and J 0 bases short, with 19 bases between. CDR3 amino acids: CASSIADLARRSSYNEQFF. DNA of the CDR3: TGTGCCAGTAGTATAGCCGACCTAGCTCGCAGGAGCTCCTACAATGAGCAGTTCTTC.

The chain employs TRBV6-5 and TRBJ2-7; possibly TRBD2 for D (6 bases). This CDR3 contains 13 residues. Germline CDR1 MNHEY, CDR2 SVGAGI. V shed 5 bases and J shed 7 bases, with 15 bases lying between them. The CDR3 DNA reads as TGTGCCAGCAGTCGGGGACTCTCTGGTGAGCAGTACTTC. Translation: CASSRGLSGEQYF.

The V call is TRBV5-1, the J call TRBJ1-1, with D perhaps TRBD1 (6 bases). Germline V CDR1 and CDR2: SGHRS, YFSETQ. CDR3 size: 14 residues. Trimming took off 4 bases at V and 4 bases at J, with 14 bases between the two ends. CDR3 nucleotides: TGCGCCAGCAGCGTCCCGGGGGGCATCACTGAAGCTTTCTTT. As protein: CASSVPGGITEAFF.

This chain joins TRBV28 and TRBJ2-7, with 7 bases that match TRBD1. Trimming at V came to 6 bases and at J to 6 bases, leaving 5 bases not matched to a gene. The germline V gene has CDR1 MDHEN and CDR2 SYDVKM. The CDR3 runs to 12 residues. The CDR3 loop is CASSPYRGEQYF. In DNA form, the CDR3 reads TGTGCCAGCAGCCCATACAGGGGCGAGCAGTACTTC.

This chain links TRBV9 with TRBJ1-1; D is possibly TRBD1 (5 bases). Trimming took 1 base from V and 7 from J, leaving 17 bases between them. Germline V lookup: CDR1 SGDLS, CDR2 YYNGEE. There are 15 residues in the CDR3. The CDR3 sequence is CASSVRGEGFNEAFF. DNA of the CDR3: TGTGCCAGCAGCGTAAGAGGGGAGGGATTTAATGAAGCTTTCTTT.

This chain joins TRBV7-8 and TRBJ2-7; D not resolved. V lost 2 bases and J 3 bases, leaving 11 bases between the germline ends. Germline values: CDR1 SGHVS, CDR2 FQNEAQ. The CDR3 extends over 14 amino acids. CDR3 in amino acids: CASSLFAERYEQYF. In DNA, the CDR3 is TGTGCCAGCAGCTTATTCGCGGAGCGCTACGAGCAGTACTTC.